This note documents a single TCR beta chain sequence. The antigen remains unidentified. The sample is drawn from a study of OX40 agonist ivuxolimab in advanced cancers. Study-level information: Hepatocellular carcinoma, melanoma, renal cell or head and neck cancer affected the dose-escalation patients. Regarding the study as a whole: The authors did not determine the antigen specificity of the expanded peripheral T cells. On average, a greater number of expanded clones characterised CD8+ T cells relative to CD4+. Clonal expansion was seen in CD4+ and CD8+ blood T cells by week 6 at 0.1 to 3.0 mg/kg.

Sequencing was performed with immunoSEQ multiplex PCR; in TCRdb, only in-frame clones are kept and a portion is missing. The sample lists some 41,000 clones, approximately 81% occurring once. The CDR3 length is 14 residues. Trimming took 3 bases from V and 6 from J, leaving 11 bases between them. Germline V CDR1 and CDR2: SGHVS, FQNEAQ. The clonotype originates from an adult with an advanced solid tumor such as melanoma, head and neck, liver or kidney cancer. The source material was CD4+ or CD8+ T cells sorted from blood, sampled in a trial of the OX40 agonist ivuxolimab. The genes are TRBV7-8 and TRBJ1-4, with D tentatively TRBD1 (6 bases). The CDR3 DNA follows: TGTGCCAGCAGCTTCGGGGGGGCGGATGAAAAACTGTTTTTT. Residues: CASSFGGADEKLFF.